The source of this T cell receptor beta chain is a study of control samples from healthy donors and cancer patients. Method: immunoSEQ multiplex PCR; TCRdb's copy keeps in-frame clones and lacks some. The sample carries about 110,000 clones, 82% recorded once. The CDR3 loop spans 14 amino acids. Trimming removed 5 bases at V and 0 bases at J, with 7 bases between. Germline lookup yields CDR1 KGHDR and CDR2 SFDVKD. This sequence was found in a young man in good health. The rearrangement joins TRBV24-1 to TRBJ1-5; D is unresolved. Specimen: blood. The CDR3 loop reads CATSGLTSNQPQHF. CDR3 nucleotides: TGTGCCACCAGTGGCCTGACTAGCAATCAGCCCCAGCATTTT.